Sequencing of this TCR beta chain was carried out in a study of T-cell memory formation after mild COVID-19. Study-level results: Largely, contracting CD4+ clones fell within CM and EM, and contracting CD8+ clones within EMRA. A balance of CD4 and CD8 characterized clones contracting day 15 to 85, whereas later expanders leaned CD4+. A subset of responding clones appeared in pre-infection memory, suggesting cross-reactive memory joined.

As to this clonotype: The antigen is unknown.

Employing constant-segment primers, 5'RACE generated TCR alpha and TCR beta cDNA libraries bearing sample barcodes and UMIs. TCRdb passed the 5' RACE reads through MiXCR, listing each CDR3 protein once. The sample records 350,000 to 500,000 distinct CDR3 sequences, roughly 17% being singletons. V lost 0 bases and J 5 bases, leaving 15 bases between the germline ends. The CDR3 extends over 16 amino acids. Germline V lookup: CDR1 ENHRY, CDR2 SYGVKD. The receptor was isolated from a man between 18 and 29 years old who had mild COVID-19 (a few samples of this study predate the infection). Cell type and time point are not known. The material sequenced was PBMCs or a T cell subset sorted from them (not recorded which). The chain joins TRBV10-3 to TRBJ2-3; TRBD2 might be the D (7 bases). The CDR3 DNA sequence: TGTGCCATCAGTGAGTCGGGGGGGGGCCGGGAAGATACGCAGTATTTT. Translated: CAISESGGGREDTQYF.